The 2 T cell receptor beta chains in this list originate from one sample, sequenced in a study of blood T cell repertoires in COVID-19. Libraries were prepared by immunoSEQ multiplex PCR; TCRdb keeps only in-frame clonotypes and omits some of them. The table has approximately 45,000 clones, about 90% seen once. Sequencing used peripheral blood. These receptors were collected from a woman aged 40 to 50 with acute or convalescent COVID-19.

V usage is TRBV29-1 and J usage is TRBJ2-7; a possible D gene is TRBD2 (5 bases). Trimming stripped 6 bases from V and 1 base from J, with 10 bases between. Germline CDR1 is SQVTM and CDR2 is ANQGSEA. The CDR3 totals 12 residues. CDR3 protein: CSVEGESYEQYF. Here the CDR3 DNA reads TGCAGCGTCGAGGGCGAATCCTACGAGCAGTACTTC.

V usage is TRBV4-1 and J usage is TRBJ1-4; D not resolved. Germline V gives CDR1 MGHRA, CDR2 YSYEKL. V dropped 1 base and J dropped 8 bases, with 14 bases sitting between them. The CDR3 consists of 15 residues. The DNA for the CDR3 is TGCGCCAGCAGCCAAGCGGCACCCCGAGGGGAAAAACTGTTTTTT. Protein product: CASSQAAPRGEKLFF.